This TCR beta chain is drawn from a study of blood T cells in healthy people across ages. Germline loops: CDR1 SGHRS, CDR2 YFSETQ. The CDR3 has 15 residues. V lost 0 bases to trimming and J lost 0 bases, with 6 bases between them. Primed by a sample-barcoded 5' primer and a J-beta primer mix, a second PCR proceeded for about 7 to 12 cycles. TCRdb called the 5' RACE reads again in MiXCR, with one record for every CDR3 protein. The table records fewer than 700,000 distinct CDR3 sequences, roughly 48% of them present only once. The rearrangement joins TRBV5-1 to TRBJ2-2; D is unclear. The sequencing sample was made of blood. This TCR was recovered from a man of 80 years or more in good health. CDR3 sequence: CASSLEGTNTGELFF. Here the CDR3 DNA reads TGCGCCAGCAGCTTGGAGGGCACGAACACCGGGGAGCTGTTTTTT.